This T cell receptor beta chain was identified during a study of shared clonotypes between healthy human individuals. Subsets obtained from CD4+ cells comprised CD45RA+ naive and CD45RA-negative memory cells. To note about this clone: Its target is not known. Additional DNA sequences in this sample encode the identical CDR3.

Each cell subset's genomic DNA was divided evenly among several immunoSEQ plates. The table came from immunoSEQ multiplex PCR; TCRdb's copy has only in-frame clones and leaves some out. The sample includes 2 million to 3 million clones, over 85% of them seen just once. Study-wide results and caveats: The generation probabilities recorded for non-shared clonotypes fell below those of clonotypes shared by all four donors.

The germline CDR1 and CDR2 sequences are MNHNS and SASEGT. V gave up 2 bases and J gave up 2 bases, with 7 bases separating them. The CDR3 covers 13 residues. This chain joins TRBV6-1 and TRBJ2-7, with D uncertain. Sequencing was carried out using naive CD4+ T cells from PBMCs. Subset specified: CD45RA+ positively selected. This clonotype was sampled from a man aged 18-30 years in good health. Some clones in this sample may be carry-over from other donors' samples. CDR3: CASSESLPYEQYF. The CDR3, as DNA: TGTGCCAGCAGTGAATCGCTCCCCTACGAGCAGTACTTC.